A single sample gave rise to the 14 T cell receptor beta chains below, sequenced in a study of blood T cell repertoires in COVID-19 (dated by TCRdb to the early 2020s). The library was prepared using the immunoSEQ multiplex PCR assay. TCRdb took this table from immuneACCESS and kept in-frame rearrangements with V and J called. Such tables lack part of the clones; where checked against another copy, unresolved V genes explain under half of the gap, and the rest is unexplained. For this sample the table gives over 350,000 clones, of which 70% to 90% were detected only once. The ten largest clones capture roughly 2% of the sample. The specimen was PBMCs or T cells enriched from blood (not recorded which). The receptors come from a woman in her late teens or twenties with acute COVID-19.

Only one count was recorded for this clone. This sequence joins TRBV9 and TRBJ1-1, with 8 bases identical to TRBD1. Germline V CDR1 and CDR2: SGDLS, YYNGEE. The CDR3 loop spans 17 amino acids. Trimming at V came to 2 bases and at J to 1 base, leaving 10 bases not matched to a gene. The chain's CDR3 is CASSVDPMDRANTEAFF. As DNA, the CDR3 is TGTGCCAGCAGCGTCGATCCAATGGACAGGGCGAACACTGAAGCTTTCTTT. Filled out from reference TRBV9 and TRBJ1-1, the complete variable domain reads DSGVTQTPKHLITATGQRVTLRCSPRSGDLSVYWYQQSLDQGLQFLIQYYNGEERAKGNILERFSAQQFPDLHSELNLSSLELGDSALYFCASSVDPMDRANTEAFFGQGTRLTVV.

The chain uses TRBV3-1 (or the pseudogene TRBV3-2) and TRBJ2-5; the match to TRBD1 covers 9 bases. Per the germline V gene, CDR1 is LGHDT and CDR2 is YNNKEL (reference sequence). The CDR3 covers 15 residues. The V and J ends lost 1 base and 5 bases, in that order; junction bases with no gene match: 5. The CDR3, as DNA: TGTGCCAGCAGCCAAGGGGGACAGGGTGCGGAGACCCAGTACTTC. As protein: CASSQGGQGAETQYF.

The CDR3 reads CASGWIPGLGFSSYEQYF. The CDR3, as DNA: TGTGCTAGTGGTTGGATCCCGGGACTGGGCTTCTCCTCCTACGAGCAGTACTTC. The chain couples TRBV12-5 to TRBJ2-7, with a tentative D call TRBD2 (6 bases). The ends were cut back, 4 bases at V and 0 bases at J, with 22 bases in the middle. Germline lookup yields CDR1 LGHNT and CDR2 FRNRAP. CDR3 length: 18 amino acids.

Here the CDR3 reads CSVEGGGYEQYF. In DNA, the CDR3 is TGCAGCGTTGAAGGTGGAGGTTACGAGCAGTACTTC. The rearrangement joins TRBV29-1 to TRBJ2-7, with a tentative D call TRBD2 (5 bases). The CDR3 covers 12 residues. Deletions cut 1 base from V and 4 bases from J, with 8 bases between. The germline CDR1 and CDR2 sequences are SQVTM and ANQGSEA.

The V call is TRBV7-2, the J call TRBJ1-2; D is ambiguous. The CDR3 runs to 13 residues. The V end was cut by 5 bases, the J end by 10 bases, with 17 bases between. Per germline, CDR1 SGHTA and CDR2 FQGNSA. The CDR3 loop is CASSTVTQAVYTF. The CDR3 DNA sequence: TGTGCCAGCAGCACGGTTACCCAGGCTGTCTACACCTTC.

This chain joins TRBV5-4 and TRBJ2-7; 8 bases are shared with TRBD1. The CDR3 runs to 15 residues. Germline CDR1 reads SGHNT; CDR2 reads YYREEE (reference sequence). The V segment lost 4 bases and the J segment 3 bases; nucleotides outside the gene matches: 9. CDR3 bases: TGTGCCAGCAGCCCCGCGGGCAGGGGGCTCTACGAGCAGTACTTC. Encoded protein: CASSPAGRGLYEQYF. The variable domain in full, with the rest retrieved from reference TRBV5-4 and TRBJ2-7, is ETGVTQSPTHLIKTRGQQVTLRCSSQSGHNTVSWYQQALGQGPQFIFQYYREEENGRGNFPPRFSGLQFPNYSSELNVNALELDDSALYLCASSPAGRGLYEQYFGPGTRLTVT.

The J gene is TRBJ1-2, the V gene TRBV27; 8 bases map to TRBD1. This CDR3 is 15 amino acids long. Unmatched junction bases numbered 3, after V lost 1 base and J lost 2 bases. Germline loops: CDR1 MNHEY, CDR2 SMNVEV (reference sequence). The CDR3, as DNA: TGTGCCAGCAGTTTATATGGACAGGGAAACTATGGCTACACCTTC. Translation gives CASSLYGQGNYGYTF.

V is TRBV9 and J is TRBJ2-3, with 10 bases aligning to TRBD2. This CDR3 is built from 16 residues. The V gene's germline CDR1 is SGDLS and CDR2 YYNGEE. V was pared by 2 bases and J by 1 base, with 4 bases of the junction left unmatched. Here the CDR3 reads CASSVGGTSGTDTQYF. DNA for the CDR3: TGTGCCAGCAGCGTGGGGGGGACTAGCGGCACAGATACGCAGTATTTT.

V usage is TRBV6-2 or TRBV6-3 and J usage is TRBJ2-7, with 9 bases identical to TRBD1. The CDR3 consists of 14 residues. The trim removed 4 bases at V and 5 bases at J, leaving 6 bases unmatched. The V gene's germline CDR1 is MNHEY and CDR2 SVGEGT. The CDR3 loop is CASSFQTGGDEQYF. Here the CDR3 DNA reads TGTGCCAGCAGTTTTCAGACAGGGGGAGACGAGCAGTACTTC.

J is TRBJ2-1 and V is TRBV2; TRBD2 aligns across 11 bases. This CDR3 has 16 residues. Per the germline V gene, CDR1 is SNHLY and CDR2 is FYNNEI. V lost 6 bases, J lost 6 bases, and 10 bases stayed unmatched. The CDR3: CASSAQLAGVGNEQFF. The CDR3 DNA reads TGTGCCAGCAGCGCGCAACTAGCGGGGGTGGGCAATGAGCAGTTCTTC.

The CDR3 spells CASRLQGVVWKLFF. The CDR3 coding sequence is TGTGCCAGCAGGCTACAGGGTGTAGTATGGAAACTGTTTTTT. The chain joins TRBV28 to TRBJ1-4; perhaps TRBD1 as D (6 bases). Trimming cost V 6 bases and J 11 bases, with 19 bases left between them. Germline V gives CDR1 MDHEN, CDR2 SYDVKM. This CDR3 comprises 14 residues.

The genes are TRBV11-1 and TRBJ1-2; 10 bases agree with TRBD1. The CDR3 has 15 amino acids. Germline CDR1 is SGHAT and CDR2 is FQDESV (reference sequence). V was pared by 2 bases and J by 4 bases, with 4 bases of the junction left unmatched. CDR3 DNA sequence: TGTGCCAGCAGCTTACCGGGACAGGGGCGCTATGGCTACACCTTC. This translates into CASSLPGQGRYGYTF.

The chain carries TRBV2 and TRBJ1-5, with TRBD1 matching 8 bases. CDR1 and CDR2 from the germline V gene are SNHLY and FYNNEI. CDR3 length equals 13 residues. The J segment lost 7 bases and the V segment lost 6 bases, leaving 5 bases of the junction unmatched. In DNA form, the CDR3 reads TGTGCCAGCAGGGACAGGGACCGGCAGCCCCAGCATTTT. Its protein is CASRDRDRQPQHF.

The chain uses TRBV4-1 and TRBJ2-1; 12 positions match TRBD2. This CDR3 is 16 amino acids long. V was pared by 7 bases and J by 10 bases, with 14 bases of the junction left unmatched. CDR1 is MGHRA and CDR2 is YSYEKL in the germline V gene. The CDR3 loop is CASIRRLAGDPAEQFF. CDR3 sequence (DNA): TGCGCCAGCATCCGCAGACTAGCGGGGGACCCGGCGGAGCAGTTCTTC.